This T cell receptor (beta chain) was captured in a study of cytomegalovirus exposure and HLA in healthy donors. Primers for the PCR totalled 60 Vbeta and 13 Jbeta. Assay: immunoSEQ multiplex PCR; the TCRdb copy retains only in-frame clones and omits some. The sample has 110,000 or so clones; about 70% are singletons. The V end was cut by 0 bases, the J end by 6 bases, with 8 bases between. Per the germline V gene, CDR1 is SGHVS and CDR2 is FNYEAQ. The CDR3 is 13 amino acids. The receptor's source is a human donor in good health. Sequencing was carried out using PBMCs. V and J are TRBV7-6 and TRBJ1-2; a possible D gene is TRBD1 (6 bases). Written as DNA, the CDR3 is TGTGCCAGCAGCTTAGCACAGGGAGATGGCTACACCTTC. This sequence encodes CASSLAQGDGYTF.